The 8 T cell receptor beta chains given below trace back to one sample, sequenced in a study of cytomegalovirus exposure and HLA in healthy donors. It was with 60 Vbeta and 13 Jbeta primers that the PCR ran. Sequencing was performed with immunoSEQ multiplex PCR; in TCRdb, only in-frame clones are kept and a portion is missing. The sample carries some 130,000 clones, roughly two thirds recorded once. Source material: PBMCs. Receptor source: a young man in good health and CMV-seropositive.

On this clone itself: At one end the junction does not follow the germline gene, possibly because of a read error. The genes are TRBV5-1 and TRBJ1-1; D is possibly TRBD1 (5 bases). The CDR3 sequence is 14 residues long. Germline CDR1 SGHRS, CDR2 YFSETQ. CDR3 nucleotides: TGCGCCAGCAGCCTGTTCAGGGCGAACACTGAAGCTTCCTTT. Translation: CASSLFRANTEASF.

This chain links TRBV27 with TRBJ1-5; perhaps TRBD1 as D (6 bases). The germline V and J ends were trimmed by 0 bases and 6 bases, with 15 bases remaining between them. This CDR3 is built from 16 residues. Germline V gene data show CDR1 as MNHEY and CDR2 as SMNVEV (reference sequence). The CDR3 here is CASSLSFGGAGQPQHF. DNA of the CDR3: TGTGCCAGCAGTTTATCTTTTGGGGGGGCTGGTCAGCCCCAGCATTTT.

J is TRBJ2-5 and V is TRBV28; weak D call: TRBD2 (5 bases). The ends were cut back, 6 bases at V and 2 bases at J, with 16 bases in the middle. The CDR3 has 15 residues. CDR1 and CDR2 (germline): MDHEN, SYDVKM. The CDR3 region has the DNA TGTGCCAGCAGGTATAGCGCAACGCTTCAAGAGACCCAGTACTTC. This codes for CASRYSATLQETQYF.

This chain uses TRBV11-1 with TRBJ2-1; TRBD2 might be the D (6 bases). CDR3 length: 16 amino acids. Trimming pared 3 bases from V and 0 bases from J, leaving 12 bases between. Germline V gives CDR1 SGHAT, CDR2 FQDESV (reference sequence). Here the CDR3 DNA reads TGTGCCAGCAGCTTTCGCCGGGGGAGCTCCTACAATGAGCAGTTCTTC. Amino acid sequence: CASSFRRGSSYNEQFF.

The CDR3 DNA is TGTGCCAGCAGCTTTCTAGGGCGGGGACAGTCGTATGGCTACACCTTC. It encodes CASSFLGRGQSYGYTF. This chain connects TRBV7-2 to TRBJ1-2; 7 bases fit TRBD1. The CDR3 sequence is 16 residues long. Germline V gene sequence: CDR1 SGHTA, CDR2 FQGNSA. V gave up 3 bases and J gave up 5 bases; unmatched junction bases: 12.

This chain connects TRBV5-1 to TRBJ2-4; TRBD1 aligns across 10 bases. V lost 4 bases to trimming and J lost 1 base; unmatched junction nucleotides: 8. The CDR3 runs 17 residues. Germline-derived CDR1 and CDR2 are SGHRS and YFSETQ. CDR3 amino acids: CASSMRQGASAKNIQYF. The CDR3 nucleotides are TGCGCCAGCAGCATGCGACAGGGGGCTTCGGCCAAAAACATTCAGTACTTC.

V and J are TRBV19 and TRBJ1-3; D remains unclear. Germline assignment: CDR1 LNHDA and CDR2 SQIVND (reference sequence). This CDR3 spans 14 amino acids. The V end lost 3 bases, the J end lost 3 bases, and 9 bases lay between the germline ends. CDR3 DNA sequence: TGTGCCAGTAGTATCCGGGAGTTTGGAAACACCATATATTTT. Its translation is CASSIREFGNTIYF.

The chain links TRBV7-2 to TRBJ1-3; D is perhaps TRBD1 (6 bases). CDR3 length: 15 residues. The germline CDR1 and CDR2 sequences are SGHTA and FQGNSA. Trimming stripped 1 base from V and 2 bases from J, with 9 bases between. CDR3 DNA sequence: TGTGCCAGCAGCTTAGGGGCAGGGGCTGGAAACACCATATATTTT. Its protein is CASSLGAGAGNTIYF.